Described below is a single T cell receptor (beta chain) sequence and its context. The sample comes from a study of blood T cell repertoires in COVID-19. Study as a whole: The United States, Italy and Spain provided the acute and convalescent COVID-19 samples. Sources were T cells, B-cell-depleted T cells, or PBMCs; the material itself was cDNA or gDNA.

In the original workflow: Quantification of nucleated cells was approximated via reference gene primer amplification. The table came from immunoSEQ multiplex PCR; TCRdb's copy has only in-frame clones and leaves some out. For V, J and clone size, that table is used; D and trimming come from the DNA. The repertoire holds some 52,000 clones, around 86% seen once, with around 27% in the top ten. Germline V lookup: CDR1 MNHNY, CDR2 SVGAGI (reference sequence). Losses at the gene ends were 0 bases for V and 8 bases for J; bases not matched to a gene: 6. This CDR3 region has 14 residues. This clonotype was sampled from a human donor in a cohort sampled during active COVID-19. The sample was peripheral blood. The V call is TRBV6-6, the J call TRBJ1-2, with 7 positions matching TRBD1. The CDR3 sequence: CASSYSNQGGGYTF. The DNA of the CDR3 is TGTGCCAGCAGTTACTCGAATCAGGGGGGCGGCTACACCTTC.